These T cell receptor beta chains were read from a single sample in a study of Ad26.COV2.S vaccination and SARS-CoV-2 variants. Some clones are missing from TCRdb's copy, which holds only in-frame ones; the method was immunoSEQ multiplex PCR. The data hold 350,000 to 450,000 clones, with approximately 91% observed a single time. The specimen comprised peripheral blood, sampled in a trial of Ad26.COV2.S vaccine versus placebo. The receptor source for this set is a person between 18 and 65 years old who received the Ad26.COV2.S COVID-19 vaccine or a placebo. CDR3s include the opening cysteine and the closing phenylalanine or tryptophan. Fields, in order: clone size, D gene, V gene, J gene, CDR3 protein, CDR3 DNA. A D gene is named only where the DNA matches it firmly. A clone size is listed for some rows: how often the clone was seen (once, few, many), or a class if it is expanded.

abundance: -; d_gene: -; v_gene: TRBV10-3; j_gene: TRBJ2-2; CDR3aa: CAISESSTGELFF; CDR3nt: TGTGCCATCAGTGAGTCAAGTACCGGGGAGCTGTTTTTT
abundance: few; d_gene: -; v_gene: TRBV19; j_gene: TRBJ2-2; CDR3aa: CASTLVGHSTGELFF; CDR3nt: TGTGCCAGTACTCTCGTGGGGCATTCCACCGGGGAGCTGTTTTTT
abundance: -; d_gene: TRBD1; v_gene: TRBV28; j_gene: TRBJ1-2; CDR3aa: CASNSADRGYGYTF; CDR3nt: TGTGCCAGCAATTCTGCTGACAGGGGGTATGGCTACACCTTC
abundance: -; d_gene: -; v_gene: TRBV4-1; j_gene: TRBJ1-4; CDR3aa: CASSQDPRATNEKLFF; CDR3nt: TGCGCCAGCAGCCAAGATCCCAGGGCAACTAATGAAAAACTGTTTTTT
abundance: -; d_gene: -; v_gene: TRBV21-1; j_gene: TRBJ2-7; CDR3aa: CASSTGLAGRAYEQYF; CDR3nt: TGTGCCAGCAGCACGGGACTAGCGGGGAGGGCCTACGAGCAGTACTTC
abundance: -; d_gene: -; v_gene: TRBV7-6; j_gene: TRBJ2-7; CDR3aa: CASSLTSARRGGEQYF; CDR3nt: TGTGCCAGCAGCTTAACGTCCGCGAGAAGGGGTGGGGAGCAGTACTTC
abundance: -; d_gene: -; v_gene: TRBV28; j_gene: TRBJ1-5; CDR3aa: CASSSPIIQPQHF; CDR3nt: TGTGCCAGCAGTTCCCCCATTATTCAGCCCCAGCATTTT
abundance: -; d_gene: -; v_gene: TRBV19; j_gene: TRBJ2-1; CDR3aa: CASSIGRKYNEQFF; CDR3nt: TGTGCCAGTAGTATCGGCCGCAAATACAATGAGCAGTTCTTC
abundance: -; d_gene: -; v_gene: TRBV6-5; j_gene: TRBJ2-3; CDR3aa: CASSYSSSFTDTQYF; CDR3nt: TGTGCCAGCAGTTACTCGAGTAGTTTCACAGATACGCAGTATTTT
abundance: -; d_gene: TRBD2; v_gene: TRBV6-1; j_gene: TRBJ2-5; CDR3aa: CASSEGAGGETQYF; CDR3nt: TGTGCCAGCAGTGAAGGAGCGGGAGGTGAGACCCAGTACTTC
abundance: -; d_gene: TRBD2; v_gene: TRBV11-2; j_gene: TRBJ2-5; CDR3aa: CASSPRLAGETQYF; CDR3nt: TGTGCCAGCAGCCCACGACTAGCGGGAGAGACCCAGTACTTC
abundance: -; d_gene: TRBD2; v_gene: TRBV11-1; j_gene: TRBJ2-1; CDR3aa: CASSLARGRAPYNEQFF; CDR3nt: TGTGCCAGCAGCTTAGCTCGCGGGAGGGCCCCCTACAATGAGCAGTTCTTC
abundance: once; d_gene: TRBD2; v_gene: TRBV6-2/TRBV6-3; j_gene: TRBJ2-1; CDR3aa: CASSSRPSGRAFEQFF; CDR3nt: TGTGCCAGCAGTTCCCGGCCTAGCGGGAGGGCCTTTGAGCAGTTCTTC
abundance: -; d_gene: TRBD1; v_gene: TRBV11-3; j_gene: TRBJ2-7; CDR3aa: CASSFGTVYEQYF; CDR3nt: TGTGCCAGCAGCTTCGGGACAGTCTACGAGCAGTACTTC
abundance: -; d_gene: TRBD1; v_gene: TRBV7-8; j_gene: TRBJ1-1; CDR3aa: CASSLAGGPYFF; CDR3nt: TGTGCCAGCAGCTTGGCAGGGGGCCCCTATTTCTTT
abundance: few; d_gene: TRBD2; v_gene: TRBV19; j_gene: TRBJ2-4; CDR3aa: CASSIGSGGPFGNIQYF; CDR3nt: TGTGCCAGTAGTATCGGGTCGGGAGGGCCGTTTGGAAACATTCAGTACTTC
abundance: -; d_gene: -; v_gene: TRBV19; j_gene: TRBJ2-1; CDR3aa: CASSNRATVNNEQFF; CDR3nt: TGTGCCAGTAGTAATAGGGCTACCGTCAATAATGAGCAGTTCTTC
abundance: once; d_gene: TRBD1; v_gene: TRBV11-3; j_gene: TRBJ2-1; CDR3aa: CASSPDRGSMSYNEQFF; CDR3nt: TGTGCCAGCAGCCCAGACAGGGGGAGTATGTCCTACAATGAGCAGTTCTTC
abundance: -; d_gene: -; v_gene: TRBV7-3; j_gene: TRBJ2-7; CDR3aa: CASSLRTASYEQYF; CDR3nt: TGTGCCAGCAGCTTAAGAACGGCCTCCTACGAGCAGTACTTC
abundance: -; d_gene: TRBD1; v_gene: TRBV4-1; j_gene: TRBJ1-5; CDR3aa: CASSQLAGTGINQPQHF; CDR3nt: TGCGCCAGCAGCCAACTCGCCGGGACAGGGATCAATCAGCCCCAGCATTTT
abundance: -; d_gene: -; v_gene: TRBV4-1; j_gene: TRBJ1-3; CDR3aa: CASSQGPGNTIYF; CDR3nt: TGCGCCAGCAGCCAAGGCCCCGGGAACACCATATATTTT
abundance: -; d_gene: -; v_gene: TRBV5-5; j_gene: TRBJ2-5; CDR3aa: CASSLGSGGHNQETQYF; CDR3nt: TGTGCCAGCAGCTTGGGGTCAGGGGGGCATAACCAAGAGACCCAGTACTTC
abundance: -; d_gene: TRBD1; v_gene: TRBV6-6; j_gene: TRBJ1-2; CDR3aa: CASSVGTGRGYTF; CDR3nt: TGTGCCAGCAGCGTCGGGACAGGGAGAGGCTACACCTTC
abundance: -; d_gene: TRBD1; v_gene: TRBV6-5; j_gene: TRBJ2-1; CDR3aa: CASSYSRTGSNEQFF; CDR3nt: TGTGCCAGCAGTTACTCACGGACAGGGTCGAATGAGCAGTTCTTC
abundance: -; d_gene: TRBD1; v_gene: TRBV30; j_gene: TRBJ2-3; CDR3aa: CAWGTGTGDVYPADTQYF; CDR3nt: TGTGCCTGGGGTACCGGGACAGGGGACGTTTACCCGGCTGATACGCAGTATTTT
abundance: -; d_gene: -; v_gene: TRBV5-5; j_gene: TRBJ2-5; CDR3aa: CASSLAPGETQYF; CDR3nt: TGTGCCAGCAGCCTCGCCCCGGGGGAGACCCAGTACTTC
abundance: -; d_gene: -; v_gene: TRBV7-9; j_gene: TRBJ2-7; CDR3aa: CASSFRTSYEQYF; CDR3nt: TGTGCCAGCAGCTTCAGGACCTCCTACGAGCAGTACTTC
abundance: -; d_gene: -; v_gene: TRBV2; j_gene: TRBJ2-7; CDR3aa: CASSLTNGAYEQYF; CDR3nt: TGTGCCAGCTCCTTGACAAACGGGGCCTACGAGCAGTACTTC
abundance: -; d_gene: TRBD2; v_gene: TRBV27; j_gene: TRBJ2-7; CDR3aa: CASSIEGLGGEQYF; CDR3nt: TGTGCCAGCAGCATCGAGGGACTAGGGGGCGAGCAGTACTTC
abundance: -; d_gene: -; v_gene: TRBV4-2; j_gene: TRBJ2-7; CDR3aa: CASSQDFGGHNSYEQYF; CDR3nt: TGTGCCAGCAGCCAAGATTTCGGCGGGCACAACTCCTACGAGCAGTACTTC
abundance: few; d_gene: -; v_gene: TRBV6-5; j_gene: TRBJ2-7; CDR3aa: CASSYRGDPKEEQYF; CDR3nt: TGTGCCAGCAGTTACCGCGGGGACCCAAAGGAAGAGCAGTACTTC
abundance: -; d_gene: TRBD1; v_gene: TRBV11-3; j_gene: TRBJ2-3; CDR3aa: CASSIRDREVDTQYF; CDR3nt: TGTGCCAGCAGCATCCGGGACAGGGAGGTAGATACGCAGTATTTT